Listed here are 26 T cell receptor beta chains from one sample, sequenced in a study of T cell responses to AZD1222 COVID-19 vaccine (dated by TCRdb to about 2021). The time point label here, explained by the study, means: about 28 days (+/-7) after the second vaccine dose. The library was prepared using the immunoSEQ multiplex PCR assay. Sourced from immuneACCESS, this table was stored by TCRdb with only in-frame sequences that have V and J called. A share of the clones is absent; for the studies checked, an unresolved V gene accounts for under half, and the remainder has no known explanation. The sample table holds about 180,000 clones, of which 70% to 90% were seen once. Roughly 27% of the sample belongs to the ten largest clones. The sample here was peripheral blood, taken 28 days after the second AZD1222 dose. All receptors derive from an adult who received the AZD1222 COVID-19 vaccine.

V and J are TRBV5-1 and TRBJ1-1; possibly TRBD1 for D (6 bases). In germline, CDR1 is SGHRS, CDR2 YFSETQ. Trimming shortened V by 2 bases and J by 5 bases, and 13 bases separated the two germline ends. This CDR3 contains 14 residues. The CDR3 sequence: CASSLGGARTEAFF. The CDR3 DNA reads TGCGCCAGCAGCTTAGGGGGGGCGAGGACTGAAGCTTTCTTT.

CDR3 sequence: CASSTRPVGGVRWEQYF. The CDR3 DNA follows: TGCGCCAGCAGCACCCGACCTGTTGGGGGCGTCAGATGGGAGCAGTACTTC. V gene TRBV5-1 combines with J gene TRBJ2-7; TRBD1 might be the D (6 bases). The CDR3 sequence is 17 residues long. V was pared by 4 bases and J by 7 bases, with 27 bases between. Germline-derived CDR1 and CDR2 are SGHRS and YFSETQ.

The chain combines TRBV18 with TRBJ1-5; 9 bases are a match to TRBD1. This CDR3 has 15 amino acids. The germline V gene encodes CDR1 KGHSH and CDR2 LQKENI. Germline trimming cut 4 bases from V and 2 bases from J; bases unmatched to any gene: 3. CDR3 coding DNA: TGTGCCAGCTCACGGGACAGGGCGGGCAATCAGCCCCAGCATTTT. Translated, it gives CASSRDRAGNQPQHF.

This chain uses TRBV6-4 with TRBJ2-3; the match to TRBD2 covers 10 bases. The ends lost 8 bases at V and 6 bases at J; junction bases unmatched: 20. Germline CDR1 reads MRHNA; CDR2 reads SNTAGT. The CDR3 extends over 18 amino acids. Written as DNA, the CDR3 is TGTGCCAGCGCAAATGCGCTAGCGGGAGAGTCCCCAGCCGATACGCAGTATTTT. This gives the protein CASANALAGESPADTQYF.

This rearrangement joins TRBV28 to TRBJ2-6, with a tentative D call TRBD2 (5 bases). Germline V gene data show CDR1 as MDHEN and CDR2 as SYDVKM. This CDR3 comprises 16 residues. Deletions cut 5 bases from V and 0 bases from J, with 11 bases between. CDR3 nucleotide sequence: TGTGCCAGCAGTGGCGGGCCTAGCTCTGGGGCCAACGTCCTGACTTTC. Its protein is CASSGGPSSGANVLTF.

The chain combines TRBV28 with TRBJ1-1; 8 nucleotides align to TRBD1. The CDR3 is 14 amino acids. Germline trimming cut 5 bases from V and 5 bases from J; bases unmatched to any gene: 7. CDR1 MDHEN and CDR2 SYDVKM come from the germline V gene. The CDR3 reads CASSLGQGRTEAFF. The CDR3 coding sequence is TGTGCCAGCAGTCTAGGACAGGGCAGAACTGAAGCTTTCTTT.

The chain carries TRBV30 and TRBJ2-7; TRBD1 agrees at 9 bases. V trimming: 3 bases; J trimming: 5 bases; junction bases outside the gene matches: 11. In germline, CDR1 is GTSNPN, CDR2 SVGIG (reference sequence). The CDR3 consists of 15 residues. The CDR3, as DNA: TGTGCCTGGAGCGCCGGGACAGGGAGTCTCAACGAGCAGTACTTC. Encoded protein: CAWSAGTGSLNEQYF. Variable domain in full (rest from reference TRBV30 and TRBJ2-7): SQTIHQWPATLVQPVGSPLSLECTVEGTSNPNLYWYRQAAGRGLQLLFYSVGIGQISSEVPQNLSASRPQDRQFILSSKKLLLSDSGFYLCAWSAGTGSLNEQYFGPGTRLTVT.

This chain uses TRBV5-4 with TRBJ2-3; weak D call: TRBD2 (5 bases). This CDR3 region has 14 residues. The germline V gene encodes CDR1 SGHNT and CDR2 YYREEE (reference sequence). The V and J ends lost 4 bases and 6 bases respectively, with 15 bases between them. The CDR3 region is CASSDGKLGDTQYF. The CDR3 nucleotides read TGTGCCAGCAGCGACGGGAAACTAGGGGATACGCAGTATTTT.

The V and J genes are TRBV3-1 (or the pseudogene TRBV3-2) and TRBJ1-1; the D is unclear. Germline V gives CDR1 LGHDT, CDR2 YNNKEL (reference sequence). The V gene lost 0 bases and the J gene lost 10 bases, with 6 bases spanning the gap. The CDR3 runs to 11 residues. The CDR3: CASSQDFGAFF. Written as DNA, the CDR3 is TGTGCCAGCAGCCAAGACTTCGGAGCTTTCTTT.

The gene calls are TRBV7-8 and TRBJ1-3; no reliable D call. Trimming took 5 bases from V and 2 from J, leaving 7 bases between them. Germline CDR1 is SGHVS and CDR2 is FQNEAQ. This CDR3 region has 13 residues. This CDR3 reads CASSLTTGNTIYF. As DNA, the CDR3 is TGTGCCAGCAGCCTGACTACTGGAAACACCATATATTTT.

The rearrangement joins TRBV5-1 to TRBJ2-7; TRBD1 aligns across 7 bases. The CDR3 runs to 18 residues. Germline V gives CDR1 SGHRS, CDR2 YFSETQ. V dropped 0 bases and J dropped 2; count of bases not matched to a gene: 14. The CDR3 DNA reads as TGCGCCAGCAGCTTGGTGGCGAGAGGGGGCCCTGGACCCTACGAGCAGTACTTC. The encoded protein is CASSLVARGGPGPYEQYF. Looking up the rest from reference TRBV5-1 and TRBJ2-7 gives the full variable domain: KAGVTQTPRYLIKTRGQQVTLSCSPISGHRSVSWYQQTPGQGLQFLFEYFSETQRNKGNFPGRFSGRQFSNSRSEMNVSTLELGDSALYLCASSLVARGGPGPYEQYFGPGTRLTVT.

The rearrangement joins TRBV7-3 to TRBJ2-3, with 7 positions matching TRBD1. The J segment lost 2 bases and the V segment lost 5 bases, leaving 4 bases of the junction unmatched. The CDR3 length is 14 residues. The germline gives CDR1 SGHTA, CDR2 FQGTGA. The CDR3 reads CASSPGQNTDTQYF. The CDR3 DNA is TGTGCCAGCAGCCCGGGACAGAACACAGATACGCAGTATTTT. The variable domain in full, with the rest retrieved from reference TRBV7-3 and TRBJ2-3, is GAGVSQTPSNKVTEKGKYVELRCDPISGHTALYWYRQSLGQGPEFLIYFQGTGAADDSGLPNDRFFAVRPEGSVSTLKIQRTERGDSAVYLCASSPGQNTDTQYFGPGTRLTVL.

The rearrangement uses TRBV7-3 and TRBJ2-1; perhaps TRBD2 as D (5 bases). Per the germline V gene, CDR1 is SGHTA and CDR2 is FQGTGA. The length of the CDR3 is 15 residues. The ends were cut back, 5 bases at V and 5 bases at J, with 16 bases in the middle. For the CDR3, the DNA is TGTGCCAGCAGCGAGGGTCCGGCGGTCGACAATGAGCAGTTCTTC. Its translation is CASSEGPAVDNEQFF. Full variable domain (remainder filled in from reference TRBV7-3 and TRBJ2-1): GAGVSQTPSNKVTEKGKYVELRCDPISGHTALYWYRQSLGQGPEFLIYFQGTGAADDSGLPNDRFFAVRPEGSVSTLKIQRTERGDSAVYLCASSEGPAVDNEQFFGPGTRLTVL.

This clone was seen only a few times. The chain uses TRBV18 and TRBJ1-5; no firm D call. V lost 6 bases and J lost 6, with 12 bases in between. The CDR3 has 13 residues. From germline, CDR1 is KGHSH and CDR2 LQKENI. The CDR3 reads CASSRESAQPQHF. The CDR3 bases are TGTGCCAGCTCGCGTGAGTCGGCTCAGCCCCAGCATTTT.

V usage is TRBV9 and J usage is TRBJ2-7; TRBD2 aligns across 8 bases. Trimming took 0 bases from V and 4 from J; bases not matched to a gene: 3. The CDR3 consists of 14 residues. The germline V gene encodes CDR1 SGDLS and CDR2 YYNGEE. The CDR3 loop is CASSVGGRKYEQYF. CDR3 DNA: TGTGCCAGCAGCGTAGGCGGGAGGAAATACGAGCAGTACTTC.

V gene TRBV5-4 combines with J gene TRBJ1-1; D gene unclear. In germline, CDR1 is SGHNT, CDR2 YYREEE (reference sequence). Trimming left V 2 bases short and J 1 base short, with 9 bases between. The CDR3 extends over 14 amino acids. The CDR3: CASSFARRNTEAFF. As DNA, the CDR3 is TGTGCCAGCAGCTTCGCACGGAGGAACACTGAAGCTTTCTTT. Complete variable domain (other parts from reference TRBV5-4 and TRBJ1-1): ETGVTQSPTHLIKTRGQQVTLRCSSQSGHNTVSWYQQALGQGPQFIFQYYREEENGRGNFPPRFSGLQFPNYSSELNVNALELDDSALYLCASSFARRNTEAFFGQGTRLTVV.

The gene calls are TRBV9 and TRBJ2-3, with TRBD2 as a possible D gene (6 bases). V was trimmed by 0 bases and J by 4 bases, leaving 12 bases between them. The length of the CDR3 is 15 residues. The germline CDR1 and CDR2 sequences are SGDLS and YYNGEE. CDR3 sequence: CASSVDPGRPDTQYF. As DNA, the CDR3 is TGTGCCAGCAGCGTAGATCCTGGGAGGCCAGATACGCAGTATTTT. The full variable domain, in which reference TRBV9 and TRBJ2-3 provide the parts outside the CDR3, is DSGVTQTPKHLITATGQRVTLRCSPRSGDLSVYWYQQSLDQGLQFLIQYYNGEERAKGNILERFSAQQFPDLHSELNLSSLELGDSALYFCASSVDPGRPDTQYFGPGTRLTVL.

The chain combines TRBV3-1 (or the pseudogene TRBV3-2) with TRBJ2-7; no firm D call. CDR1 LGHDT and CDR2 YNNKEL come from the germline V gene (reference sequence). The germline V and J ends were trimmed by 0 bases and 5 bases, with 5 bases remaining between them. This CDR3 is built from 12 residues. This chain's CDR3 is CASSQDRHEQYF. The CDR3, as DNA: TGTGCCAGCAGCCAAGATCGCCACGAGCAGTACTTC.

The V gene is TRBV18, the J gene TRBJ1-3, with TRBD1 matching over 8 bases. With 1 base clipped from V and 4 bases from J, the junction kept 0 bases outside the gene matches. In germline, CDR1 is KGHSH, CDR2 LQKENI. This CDR3 is built from 14 residues. CDR3 region: CASSPRTGGNTIYF. CDR3 DNA sequence: TGTGCCAGCTCACCACGGACAGGGGGAAACACCATATATTTT.

The chain uses TRBV5-5 and TRBJ2-1, with D hard to call. The CDR3 consists of 17 residues. V dropped 2 bases and J dropped 2 bases, with 17 bases sitting between them. Per the germline V gene, CDR1 is SGHKS and CDR2 is YYEKEE (reference sequence). The DNA of the CDR3 is TGTGCCAGCAGCTTTCAAGAGTCCCCTAGAGCCTACAATGAGCAGTTCTTC. Its translation: CASSFQESPRAYNEQFF. Based on the CDR3 plus reference TRBV5-5 and TRBJ2-1, the full variable domain is DAGVTQSPTHLIKTRGQQVTLRCSPISGHKSVSWYQQVLGQGPQFIFQYYEKEERGRGNFPDRFSARQFPNYSSELNVNALLLGDSALYLCASSFQESPRAYNEQFFGPGTRLTVL.

The table lists this clone with a few counts. V is TRBV4-3 and J is TRBJ1-3; D gene unclear. Trimming took 0 bases from V and 0 from J, leaving 9 bases between them. Germline V gives CDR1 LGHNA, CDR2 YSLEER. The CDR3 is 16 residues long. CDR3 sequence reads: CASSQDRRNSGNTIYF. CDR3 DNA sequence: TGCGCCAGCAGCCAAGATAGGCGGAACTCTGGAAACACCATATATTTT.

The rearrangement links TRBV7-3 to TRBJ2-1; the match to TRBD1 covers 12 bases. Germline CDR1 SGHTA, CDR2 FQGTGA. The CDR3 covers 15 residues. V lost 2 bases to trimming and J lost 7 bases; unmatched junction nucleotides: 3. This CDR3 reads CASSLGTGGENEQFF. The DNA of the CDR3 is TGTGCCAGCAGCTTAGGGACAGGGGGCGAAAATGAGCAGTTCTTC. The whole variable domain, remainder taken from reference TRBV7-3 and TRBJ2-1, is GAGVSQTPSNKVTEKGKYVELRCDPISGHTALYWYRQSLGQGPEFLIYFQGTGAADDSGLPNDRFFAVRPEGSVSTLKIQRTERGDSAVYLCASSLGTGGENEQFFGPGTRLTVL.

This clone has just one count. The chain uses TRBV6-5 and TRBJ1-5; D is unclear. Germline lookup yields CDR1 MNHEY and CDR2 SVGAGI. Deletions cut 6 bases from V and 8 bases from J, with 14 bases between. The CDR3 spans 13 residues. The CDR3 spells CASSPQYWEPQHF. CDR3 DNA: TGTGCCAGCAGCCCACAGTATTGGGAGCCCCAGCATTTT.

The chain links TRBV19 to TRBJ1-2; 8 positions agree with TRBD1. The germline V gene encodes CDR1 LNHDA and CDR2 SQIVND (reference sequence). Trimming cost V 4 bases and J 7 bases; bases outside gene matches: 23. This CDR3 region has 19 residues. In nucleotides, the CDR3 is TGTGCCAGTAGTAGGTCGGCGGGACAGGTCCACGACACCCCCAGTGGCTACACCTTC. It is translated as CASSRSAGQVHDTPSGYTF.

V gene TRBV28 combines with J gene TRBJ2-7; unclear D gene. V dropped 7 bases and J dropped 4 bases, with 14 bases sitting between them. The CDR3 spans 13 residues. Germline V CDR1 and CDR2: MDHEN, SYDVKM. CDR3 residues: CASTPSTHYEQYF. CDR3 in DNA: TGTGCCAGCACCCCCTCTACTCATTACGAGCAGTACTTC.

The J gene is TRBJ2-3, the V gene TRBV21-1; the listed D gene, TRBD2, was not tested against the DNA. TRBV21-1 is described as a pseudogene. The CDR3 is made up of 20 amino acids. This CDR3 is CASSKEESSGRPSSTDTQYF. CDR3 DNA sequence: TGTGCCAGCAGCAAAGAAGAGAGTAGCGGGAGACCGTCTAGCACAGATACGCAGTATTTT.